These T cell receptor beta chains were read from a single sample in a study of graft-versus-host responses after intestinal transplantation. Clones were sequenced by immunoSEQ multiplex PCR, and TCRdb holds only the in-frame ones, with some missing. Of approximately 85,000 clones detected, 90% to 95% appear once; the ten largest clones hold less than 1.5%. Their antigens are not known. The specimen was unstimulated CD8+ T cells sorted from spleen or lymph node cells, collected before transplant. These receptor sequences come from a human donor who was the organ donor for an intestinal transplant. Both conserved end residues are part of each CDR3. The order of the fields is J gene, clone size, D gene, V gene, CDR3 DNA, CDR3 protein. The D gene is left open where the match is weak. Clone size appears in some rows only: once, few, many, or a class for an expanded clone.

>TRBJ2-3|-|-|TRBV20-1
TGCAGTGCTAGGACAGTAGATACGCAGTATTTT
CSARTVDTQYF
>TRBJ2-1|-|-|TRBV7-9
TGTGCCAGCAGCCCCAGCTACAATGAGCAGTTCTTC
CASSPSYNEQFF
>TRBJ2-3|-|-|TRBV19
TGTGCCAGTAGTATGGGGGCAAATACGCAGTATTTT
CASSMGANTQYF
>TRBJ1-1|-|-|TRBV6-5
TGTGCCAGCAGTCGCTCATGGGCGAACACTGAAGCTTTCTTT
CASSRSWANTEAFF
>TRBJ2-3|-|-|TRBV11-2
TGTGCCAGCAGCTTTGCGGGATGGACAGATACGCAGTATTTT
CASSFAGWTDTQYF
>TRBJ1-1|-|-|TRBV21-1
TGTGCCAGCAGCGAAACCCAGGGGGCGAACACTGAAGCTTTCTTT
CASSETQGANTEAFF
>TRBJ2-7|-|-|TRBV28
TGTGCCAGCAGTCCCCACTTGCATGTTAGATCCTACGAGCAGTACTTC
CASSPHLHVRSYEQYF
>TRBJ2-3|-|TRBD1|TRBV29-1
TGCAGCGTCCTGACAGGGGAGGAAGCAGATACGCAGTATTTT
CSVLTGEEADTQYF
>TRBJ1-5|few|-|TRBV6-1
TGTGCCAGCAGTGAAGGCTCACAGGGTTGGGATCAGCCCCAGCATTTT
CASSEGSQGWDQPQHF
>TRBJ2-7|-|-|TRBV6-1
TGTGCCAGCAGACCCCCTAGCTTTACCTACGAGCAGTACTTC
CASRPPSFTYEQYF
>TRBJ1-5|-|-|TRBV27
TGTGCCAGCAGTTTGGTAGGGGAACAGCCCCAGCATTTT
CASSLVGEQPQHF
>TRBJ1-6|-|TRBD1|TRBV4-3
TGCGCCAGCGGCTCCTCGGGGGACAGGGGTTCACCCCTCCACTTT
CASGSSGDRGSPLHF
>TRBJ1-2|-|-|TRBV19
TGTGCCAGTAGTATAGGAACAGGGAAGAGTACAAAGGGCTACACCTTC
CASSIGTGKSTKGYTF
>TRBJ2-3|-|TRBD2|TRBV27
TGTGCCAGCAGTTCCTTGGGTAGCGGGGGAACAGATACGCAGTATTTT
CASSSLGSGGTDTQYF
>TRBJ2-7|-|TRBD2|TRBV13
TGTGCCAGCAGCGAGCGGGAGGGATACTACGAGCAGTACTTC
CASSEREGYYEQYF
>TRBJ2-7|-|TRBD2|TRBV19
TGTGCCAGTAGCCCGGGACTAGCGGCCTACGAGCAGTACTTC
CASSPGLAAYEQYF
>TRBJ1-5|-|-|TRBV18
TGTGCCAGCTCGTTACACAGGGAAGGGGTAAGCAATCAGCCCCAGCATTTT
CASSLHREGVSNQPQHF
>TRBJ1-5|once|-|TRBV19
TGTGCCAGTAGTATAGACCCCCAGGGAACCAATCAGCCCCAGCATTTT
CASSIDPQGTNQPQHF
>TRBJ1-2|-|TRBD1|TRBV7-9
TGTGCCAGCAGCCGGACCGGGACAGGGGTAGGCTACACCTTC
CASSRTGTGVGYTF
>TRBJ1-4|-|-|TRBV7-8
TGTGCCAGCAGCTCCGCACTCGGGACTCTAGGTGAAAAACTGTTTTTT
CASSSALGTLGEKLFF
>TRBJ2-3|large|TRBD2|TRBV2
TGTGCCAGCGCCGGGACTAGGGGCCCAGATACGCAGTATTTT
CASAGTRGPDTQYF
>TRBJ2-4|-|-|TRBV27
TGTGCCAGCAGTCCCCTTTTCTTCCAGGGGAGTCACATTCAGTACTTC
CASSPLFFQGSHIQYF
>TRBJ1-4|few|TRBD1|TRBV11-2
TGTGCCAGCAGCTTAGGCATCAGGGGGAATGAAAAACTGTTTTTT
CASSLGIRGNEKLFF
>TRBJ2-7|-|TRBD1|TRBV29-1
TGCAGCGCCTGGACAGGAAGGGGAGAGCAGTACTTC
CSAWTGRGEQYF
>TRBJ2-1|-|TRBD2|TRBV2
TGTGCCAGCGCCCCTCATAGCGGGAGAGGTGCGGATGAGCAGTTCTTC
CASAPHSGRGADEQFF
>TRBJ1-5|-|-|TRBV23-1
TGCGCCAGCAGTCAGGGGAGAGGCAATCAGCCCCAGCATTTT
CASSQGRGNQPQHF
>TRBJ2-1|-|TRBD2|TRBV4-3
TGCGCCAGCAGCCAAGATGAAACACGGGAGGGCGTTAACAATGAGCAGTTCTTC
CASSQDETREGVNNEQFF
>TRBJ2-1|-|TRBD2|TRBV28
TGTGCCAGCAGTGAGATTACTAGCGGGAGTTTTTTGAATGAGCAGTTCTTC
CASSEITSGSFLNEQFF
>TRBJ1-4|-|-|TRBV7-6
TGTGCCAGCAGCCCCGACGGGGGAGGTGAAAAACTGTTTTTT
CASSPDGGGEKLFF
>TRBJ2-7|-|TRBD2|TRBV5-3
TGTGCCAGAAGAGCTAGCGGATACGAGCAGTACTTC
CARRASGYEQYF